Sequencing of this TCR beta chain was carried out in a study of PD-1 blockade in classical Hodgkin lymphoma. Study-wide findings and caveats: Significant TCR diversity gains by C4D1 occurred in CD4+ but not CD8+ cells. Some patients started nivolumab under 1 year after ASCT, and they were excluded.

Sequenced by immunoSEQ multiplex PCR; TCRdb stores in-frame clones only, minus some. The sample has roughly 81,000 clones, around 90% seen once. Each patient experienced a relapse that followed autologous stem cell transplantation, and brentuximab vedotin exposure varied. Reported best responses ranged across complete response, partial response or progressive disease. This clone was observed a single time. The antigen remains undetermined. Germline lookup yields CDR1 SNHLY and CDR2 FYNNEI. Trimming left V 6 bases short and J 7 bases short, with 15 bases between. The CDR3 contains 14 residues. The genes are TRBV2 and TRBJ2-2, with TRBD2 as a possible D gene (6 bases). This sequence was found in a human donor with classical Hodgkin lymphoma. The sequencing here drew on peripheral blood mononuclear cells (PBMCs), taken before the second cycle of nivolumab. The CDR3 protein is CASRALGGRGELFF. Written as DNA, the CDR3 is TGTGCCAGCAGGGCATTGGGGGGACGCGGGGAGCTGTTTTTT. Filled out from reference TRBV2 and TRBJ2-2, the complete variable domain reads EPEVTQTPSHQVTQMGQEVILRCVPISNHLYFYWYRQILGQKVEFLVSFYNNEISEKSEIFDDQFSVERPDGSNFTLKIRSTKLEDSAMYFCASRALGGRGELFFGEGSRLTVL.